The rows below give T cell receptor beta chains drawn from one sample of a study of Ad26.COV2.S vaccination and SARS-CoV-2 variants. This table comes from immunoSEQ multiplex PCR, and its TCRdb copy is limited to in-frame clones, with some not included. This table holds some 340,000 clones, about 86% found once. Specimen: peripheral blood, collected in a trial of Ad26.COV2.S vaccine versus placebo. Source of these receptors: a person between 18 and 60 years old who received the Ad26.COV2.S COVID-19 vaccine or a placebo. Both conserved end residues are part of each CDR3. D genes are given only for firm matches. Only some rows state a clone size, as once, few, many or a class for expanded clones.

>TRBJ1-2|NA|NA|TRBV19
TGTGCCAGTAGTATGCTCGGGGGGTATGGCTACACCTTC
CASSMLGGYGYTF
>TRBJ1-2|NA|NA|TRBV27
TGTGCCAGCAGTTTGGGGACCGGGACCAACTATGGCTACACCTTC
CASSLGTGTNYGYTF
>TRBJ1-2|NA|NA|TRBV3-1/TRBV3-2
TGTGCCAGCAGCCAAGATTGTAACCACGGGGACTATGGCTACACCTTC
CASSQDCNHGDYGYTF
>TRBJ1-4|NA|NA|TRBV11-2
TGTGCCAGCAGCTCCGACAGAGGACGGACTGAAAAACTGTTTTTT
CASSSDRGRTEKLFF
>TRBJ2-6|NA|NA|TRBV6-4
TGTGCCAGCAGTGAGGGGGTTGGCTCCTCTGGGGCCAACGTCCTGACTTTC
CASSEGVGSSGANVLTF
>TRBJ2-3|NA|NA|TRBV18
TGTGCCAGCTCGCCCATAGTGACAGATACGCAGTATTTT
CASSPIVTDTQYF
>TRBJ1-1|NA|NA|TRBV5-8
TGTGCCAGCCTCCCCAGGGTGGGGACTGAAGCTTTCTTT
CASLPRVGTEAFF
>TRBJ1-3|NA|once|TRBV4-1
TGCGCCAGCAGTTACGGGCCTGGCTCTGGAAACACCATATATTTT
CASSYGPGSGNTIYF
>TRBJ2-5|NA|NA|TRBV27
TGTGCCAGCAGTCCGCCGGGACTCCAAGAGACCCAGTACTTC
CASSPPGLQETQYF
>TRBJ2-7|TRBD2|once|TRBV19
TGTGCCAGTAGGCTTCAGACTAGCCCGATTTACGAGCAGTACTTC
CASRLQTSPIYEQYF
>TRBJ1-1|TRBD1|NA|TRBV6-2/TRBV6-3
TGTGCCAGCAGTTACCCAGGACAGGGGGGGGTCGACACTGAAGCTTTCTTT
CASSYPGQGGVDTEAFF
>TRBJ1-1|NA|NA|TRBV19
TGTGCCAGTAGTATCCAGGTTGGGGTAGCTTTCTTT
CASSIQVGVAFF
>TRBJ1-1|NA|NA|TRBV14
TGTGCCAGCAGCCAAGACTACGGGGAATTGAACACTGAAGCTTTCTTT
CASSQDYGELNTEAFF
>TRBJ2-4|NA|NA|TRBV6-5
TGTGCCAGCAGTTACGCGGCCCCTGGGGACATTCAGTACTTC
CASSYAAPGDIQYF
>TRBJ2-7|TRBD1|NA|TRBV4-2
TGTGCCAGCAGCCAGGGACAGGGGGTCTACGAGCAGTACTTC
CASSQGQGVYEQYF
>TRBJ2-7|TRBD1|NA|TRBV5-6
TGTGCCAGCAGCTCCACTCGGGACAGGGACGTCCACGAGCAGTACTTC
CASSSTRDRDVHEQYF
>TRBJ2-7|NA|NA|TRBV6-5
TGTGCCACCGGGGAATACTCCTACGAGCAGTACTTC
CATGEYSYEQYF
>TRBJ2-5|NA|NA|TRBV4-1
TGCGCCAGCAGCCAATCCGGGACAATCCGAGAGACCCAGTACTTC
CASSQSGTIRETQYF
>TRBJ1-1|TRBD1|NA|TRBV12-5
TGTGCTAGTGCCAGACAGGGGGCTGCCACTGAAGCTTTCTTT
CASARQGAATEAFF
>TRBJ2-3|NA|few|TRBV27
TGTGCCAGCAGTTTAGTTGCCCGCACAGATACGCAGTATTTT
CASSLVARTDTQYF
>TRBJ2-1|NA|NA|TRBV7-2
TGTGCCAGCGTCCCAGAGGTGGGGAATGAGCAGTTCTTC
CASVPEVGNEQFF
>TRBJ1-2|TRBD1|once|TRBV20-1
TGCAGTGCCGGGACAGTCTATGGCTACACCTTC
CSAGTVYGYTF
>TRBJ1-1|NA|NA|TRBV2
TGTGCCAGCAGTTGGGGAATCACTGAAGCTTTCTTT
CASSWGITEAFF
>TRBJ2-3|NA|few|TRBV7-9
TGTGCCAGCAGCTCTCGATTCGATTCACTGGGGGTGGGAGATACGCAGTATTTT
CASSSRFDSLGVGDTQYF
>TRBJ2-5|TRBD2|NA|TRBV9
TGTGCCAGCAGCGTAGGGCGGCTAGCGGGGGGCCACCTGGAGACCCAGTACTTC
CASSVGRLAGGHLETQYF
>TRBJ1-5|NA|once|TRBV3-1/TRBV3-2
TGTGCCAGCAGCCCCGGTCGGCCCCAGCATTTT
CASSPGRPQHF
>TRBJ2-6|TRBD1|once|TRBV3-1/TRBV3-2
TGTGCCAGCAGCCAGCCGGGACAGTACTACTCTGGGGCCAACGTCCTGACTTTC
CASSQPGQYYSGANVLTF
>TRBJ1-3|NA|NA|TRBV27
TGTGCCAGCAGTTCCAGCGGAGATAGAAGAAACACCATATATTTT
CASSSSGDRRNTIYF
>TRBJ1-1|TRBD1|NA|TRBV6-5
TGTGCCAGCAGCCGCCGGGACAGGGTGAACACTGAAGCTTTCTTT
CASSRRDRVNTEAFF
>TRBJ1-6|TRBD1|NA|TRBV7-2
TGTGCCAGCAGCTTACAAACCGGGACAGGGTATAATTCACCCCTCCACTTT
CASSLQTGTGYNSPLHF
>TRBJ1-2|NA|NA|TRBV10-3
TGTGCCATCAGCCTTACAGGGAGCTATGGCTACACCTTC
CAISLTGSYGYTF
>TRBJ1-2|TRBD1|NA|TRBV27
TGTGCCAGCAGTCCCAGGACAGGCCACACTAACTATGGCTACACCTTC
CASSPRTGHTNYGYTF
>TRBJ1-1|NA|once|TRBV20-1
TGCAGTGCTAGATTGTACACTGAAGCTTTCTTT
CSARLYTEAFF
>TRBJ1-3|NA|once|TRBV9
TGTGCCAGCAGCGGACTACGCCGGGACATGGGAAACACCATATATTTT
CASSGLRRDMGNTIYF
>TRBJ2-6|NA|once|TRBV5-1
TGCGCCAGCGGCCACTACGGGACACCCCTGGCCTCTGGGGCCAACGTCCTGACTTTC
CASGHYGTPLASGANVLTF
>TRBJ2-5|NA|NA|TRBV7-2
TGTGCCAGCAGCTTAGACGGGGGTGGGGAAGAGACCCAGTACTTC
CASSLDGGGEETQYF
>TRBJ2-7|NA|NA|TRBV6-1
TGTGCCAGCAGTGAAAGCCCCGGGTTCAGGCAGTACTTC
CASSESPGFRQYF